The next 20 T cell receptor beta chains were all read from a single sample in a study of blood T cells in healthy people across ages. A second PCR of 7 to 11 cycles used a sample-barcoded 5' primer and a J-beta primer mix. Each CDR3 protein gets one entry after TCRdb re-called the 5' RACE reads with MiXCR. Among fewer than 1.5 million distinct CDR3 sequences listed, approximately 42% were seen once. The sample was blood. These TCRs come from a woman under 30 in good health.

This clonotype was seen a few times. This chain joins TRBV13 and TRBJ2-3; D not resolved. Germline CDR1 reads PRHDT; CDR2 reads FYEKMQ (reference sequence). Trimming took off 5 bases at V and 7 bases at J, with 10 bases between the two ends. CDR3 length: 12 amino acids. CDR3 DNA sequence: TGTGCCAGCAGCCCCAGCAAGAATACGCAGTATTTT. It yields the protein CASSPSKNTQYF.

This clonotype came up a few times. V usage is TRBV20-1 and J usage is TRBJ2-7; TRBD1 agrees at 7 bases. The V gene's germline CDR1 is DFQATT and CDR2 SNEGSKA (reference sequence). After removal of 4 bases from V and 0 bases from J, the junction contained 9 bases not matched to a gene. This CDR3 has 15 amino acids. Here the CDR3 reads CSAMKTGKVSYEQYF. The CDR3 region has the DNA TGCAGTGCTATGAAGACAGGGAAGGTCTCCTACGAGCAGTACTTC.

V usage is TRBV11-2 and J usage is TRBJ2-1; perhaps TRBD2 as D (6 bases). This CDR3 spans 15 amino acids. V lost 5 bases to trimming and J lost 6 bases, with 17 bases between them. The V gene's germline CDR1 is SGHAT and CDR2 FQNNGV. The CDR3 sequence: CASSPAQTRSNEQFF. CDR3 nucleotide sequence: TGTGCCAGCAGCCCCGCCCAGACTAGGAGCAATGAGCAGTTCTTC.

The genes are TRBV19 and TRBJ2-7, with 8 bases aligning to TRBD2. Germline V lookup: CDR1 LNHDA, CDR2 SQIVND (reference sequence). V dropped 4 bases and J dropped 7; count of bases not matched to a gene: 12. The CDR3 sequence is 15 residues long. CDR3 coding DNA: TGTGCCAGTAGTACAGCGGGGGCTCGTGGGGATGAGCAGTACTTC. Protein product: CASSTAGARGDEQYF.

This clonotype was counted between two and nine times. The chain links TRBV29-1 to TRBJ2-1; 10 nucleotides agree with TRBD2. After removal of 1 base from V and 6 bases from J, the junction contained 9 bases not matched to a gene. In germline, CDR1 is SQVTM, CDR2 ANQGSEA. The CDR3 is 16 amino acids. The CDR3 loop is CSVEGSAGGQVNEQFF. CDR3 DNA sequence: TGCAGCGTTGAAGGATCAGCGGGGGGGCAGGTCAATGAGCAGTTCTTC.

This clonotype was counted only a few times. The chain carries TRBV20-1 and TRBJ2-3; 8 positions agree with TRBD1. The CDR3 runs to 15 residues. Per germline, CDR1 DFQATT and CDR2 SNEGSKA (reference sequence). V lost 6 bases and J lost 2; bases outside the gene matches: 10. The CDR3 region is CSAKSDRGSTDTQYF. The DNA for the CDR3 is TGCAGTGCCAAAAGTGACAGGGGATCCACAGATACGCAGTATTTT.

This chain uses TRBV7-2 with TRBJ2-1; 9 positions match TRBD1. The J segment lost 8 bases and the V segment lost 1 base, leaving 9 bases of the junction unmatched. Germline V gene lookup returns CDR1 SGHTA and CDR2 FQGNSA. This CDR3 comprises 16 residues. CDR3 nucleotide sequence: TGTGCCAGCAGCTTAGTGGGGACAGGGTTGGTGGATGAGCAGTTCTTC. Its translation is CASSLVGTGLVDEQFF.

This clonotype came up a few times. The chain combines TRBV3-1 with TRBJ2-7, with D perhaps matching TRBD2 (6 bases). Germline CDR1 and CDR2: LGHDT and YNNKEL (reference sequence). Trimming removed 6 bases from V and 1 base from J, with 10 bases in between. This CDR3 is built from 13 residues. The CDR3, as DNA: TGTGCCAGCAGGCCGGGACTTTCCTACGAGCAGTACTTC. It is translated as CASRPGLSYEQYF.

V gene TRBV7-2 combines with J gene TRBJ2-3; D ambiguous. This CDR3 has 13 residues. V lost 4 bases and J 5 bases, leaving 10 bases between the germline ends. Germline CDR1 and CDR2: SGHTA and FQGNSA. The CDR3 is CASSWGWGDTQYF. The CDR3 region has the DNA TGTGCCAGCAGCTGGGGTTGGGGAGATACGCAGTATTTT.

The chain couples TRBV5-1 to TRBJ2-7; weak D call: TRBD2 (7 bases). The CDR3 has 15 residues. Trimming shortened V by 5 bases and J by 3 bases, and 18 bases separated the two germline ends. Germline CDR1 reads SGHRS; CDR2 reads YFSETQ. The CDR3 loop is CASRGGGGKDYEQYF. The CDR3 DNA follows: TGCGCCAGCAGAGGAGGCGGGGGCAAAGACTACGAGCAGTACTTC.

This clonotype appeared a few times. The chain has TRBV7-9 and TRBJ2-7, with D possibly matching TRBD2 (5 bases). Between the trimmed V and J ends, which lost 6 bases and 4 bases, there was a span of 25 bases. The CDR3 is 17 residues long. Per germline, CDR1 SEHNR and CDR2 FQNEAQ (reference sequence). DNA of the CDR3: TGTGCCAGCAGGCCACCCGTCGGCGGGCAAGAGAATTACGAGCAGTACTTC. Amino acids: CASRPPVGGQENYEQYF. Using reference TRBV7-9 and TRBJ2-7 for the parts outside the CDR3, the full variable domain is DTGVSQNPRHKITKRGQNVTFRCDPISEHNRLYWYRQTLGQGPEFLTYFQNEAQLEKSRLLSDRFSAERPKGSFSTLEIQRTEQGDSAMYLCASRPPVGGQENYEQYFGPGTRLTVT.

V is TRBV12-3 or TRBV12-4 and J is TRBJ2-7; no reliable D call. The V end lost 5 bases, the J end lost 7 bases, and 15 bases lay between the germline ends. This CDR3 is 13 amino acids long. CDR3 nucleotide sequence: TGTGCCAGCAGTCCCCCAGGAGTTTGGGAGCAGTACTTC. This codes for CASSPPGVWEQYF.

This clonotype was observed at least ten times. The CDR3 coding sequence is TGCGCCAGCAGCGACTGGGGCGACTCCTACAATGAGCAGTTCTTC. Protein sequence: CASSDWGDSYNEQFF. The chain couples TRBV5-1 to TRBJ2-1, with D possibly TRBD1 on 5 matching bases. The CDR3 sequence is 15 residues long. From germline, CDR1 is SGHRS and CDR2 YFSETQ. Trimming left V 4 bases short and J 0 bases short, with 11 bases between.

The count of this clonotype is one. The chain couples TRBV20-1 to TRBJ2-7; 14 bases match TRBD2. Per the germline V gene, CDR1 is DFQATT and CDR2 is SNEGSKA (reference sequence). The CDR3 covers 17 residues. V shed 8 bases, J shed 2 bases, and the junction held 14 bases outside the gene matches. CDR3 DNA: TGCAGTTTGCCGGGACTAGCGGGAGTTGCGGGGACCTACGAGCAGTACTTC. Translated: CSLPGLAGVAGTYEQYF.

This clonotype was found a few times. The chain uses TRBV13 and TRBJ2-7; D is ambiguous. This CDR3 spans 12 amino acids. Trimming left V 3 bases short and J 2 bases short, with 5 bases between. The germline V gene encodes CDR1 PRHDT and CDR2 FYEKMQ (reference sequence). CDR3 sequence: CASSFSAYEQYF. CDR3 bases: TGTGCCAGCAGCTTTTCCGCCTACGAGCAGTACTTC.

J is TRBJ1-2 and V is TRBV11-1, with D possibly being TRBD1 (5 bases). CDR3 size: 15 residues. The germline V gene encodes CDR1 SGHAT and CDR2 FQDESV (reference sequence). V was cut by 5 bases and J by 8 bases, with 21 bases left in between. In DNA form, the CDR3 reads TGTGCCAGCAGCCTATTGACATCCTCAGAGGGGGGCTACACCTTC. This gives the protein CASSLLTSSEGGYTF.

CDR3 coding DNA: TGCAGTGCTCAAACCCGACAGCAAGAGACCCAGTACTTC. Its translation is CSAQTRQQETQYF. The chain is built from TRBV20-1 and TRBJ2-5; D possibly corresponds to TRBD1 (5 bases). The CDR3 contains 13 residues. Trimming stripped 5 bases from V and 2 bases from J, with 12 bases between. CDR1 is DFQATT, CDR2 SNEGSKA, per germline (reference sequence).

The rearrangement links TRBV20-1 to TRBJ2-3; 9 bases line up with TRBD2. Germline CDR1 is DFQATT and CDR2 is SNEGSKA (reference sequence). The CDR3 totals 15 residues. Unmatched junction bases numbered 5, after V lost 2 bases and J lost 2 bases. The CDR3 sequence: CSARRLAGTTDTQYF. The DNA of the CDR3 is TGCAGTGCTAGACGGCTAGCGGGGACCACAGATACGCAGTATTTT.

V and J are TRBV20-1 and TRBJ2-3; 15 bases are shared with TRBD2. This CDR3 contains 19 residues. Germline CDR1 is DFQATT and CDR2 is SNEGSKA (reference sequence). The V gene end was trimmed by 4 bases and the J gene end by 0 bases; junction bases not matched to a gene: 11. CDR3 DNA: TGCAGTGCTAAGGGGGGGACTAGCGGGGGGAACACTAGCACAGATACGCAGTATTTT. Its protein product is CSAKGGTSGGNTSTDTQYF.

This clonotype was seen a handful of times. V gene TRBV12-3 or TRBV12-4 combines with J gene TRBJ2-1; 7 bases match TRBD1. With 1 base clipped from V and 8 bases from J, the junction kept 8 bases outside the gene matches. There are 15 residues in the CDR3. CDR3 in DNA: TGTGCCAGCAGTTTAGGCACTGTTCAGGGGGATGAGCAGTTCTTC. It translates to CASSLGTVQGDEQFF.